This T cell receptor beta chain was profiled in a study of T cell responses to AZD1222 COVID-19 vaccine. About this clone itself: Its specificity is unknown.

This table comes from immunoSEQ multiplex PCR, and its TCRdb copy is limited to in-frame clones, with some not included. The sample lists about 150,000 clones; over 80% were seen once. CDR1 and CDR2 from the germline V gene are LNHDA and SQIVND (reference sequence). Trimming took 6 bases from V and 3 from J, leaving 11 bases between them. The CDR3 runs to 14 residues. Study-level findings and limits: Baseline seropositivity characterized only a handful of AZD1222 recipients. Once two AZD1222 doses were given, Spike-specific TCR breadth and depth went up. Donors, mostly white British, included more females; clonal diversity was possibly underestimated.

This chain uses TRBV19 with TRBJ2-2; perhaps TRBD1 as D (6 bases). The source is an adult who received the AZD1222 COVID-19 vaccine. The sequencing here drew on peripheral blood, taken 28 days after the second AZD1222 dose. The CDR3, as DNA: TGTGCCAGTAGCCCGGACAGTTACACCGGGGAGCTGTTTTTT. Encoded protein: CASSPDSYTGELFF.